This paragraph reports one T cell receptor (beta chain). Antigen unknown. This entry belongs to a study of neoadjuvant anti-PD-1 for oral cavity cancer. Findings of the study overall: Expansion of preexisting intratumoral clones was suggested to aid response.

The J segment lost 3 bases and the V segment lost 2 bases, leaving 13 bases of the junction unmatched. This CDR3 comprises 18 residues. CDR1 MGHRA and CDR2 YSYEKL come from the germline V gene. Regarding time point: after neoadjuvant nivolumab, at surgical resection. Cohort: HPV-negative, locally advanced oral cavity squamous cell carcinoma patients. Clones were sequenced by immunoSEQ multiplex PCR, and TCRdb holds only the in-frame ones, with some missing. The sample lists fewer than 25,000 clones; under 45% were seen once. The rearrangement joins TRBV4-1 to TRBJ1-1, with 9 bases that match TRBD1. The TCR sequence derives from a person between 40 and 80 years old with oral cavity squamous cell carcinoma. The sequencing here drew on tumor tissue, taken after nivolumab (anti-PD-1) treatment. In DNA form, the CDR3 reads TGCGCCAGCAGCCAACCTCTTTCCGGGACAGGGCCTCACACTGAAGCTTTCTTT. Translated, it gives CASSQPLSGTGPHTEAFF.